This is a list of T cell receptor beta chains from one sample in a study of T cell responses to AZD1222 COVID-19 vaccine. Profiled with immunoSEQ multiplex PCR; TCRdb holds only in-frame clones, not every one. The sample lists 150,000 or so clones; around 89% were seen once. Here the sequenced sample was peripheral blood, taken on day 0 of AZD1222 vaccination. The source of these receptors is an adult in good health. Each CDR3 is given with its conserved first and last residue. The D gene is left open where the match is weak. Not every row has a clone size; where given, it reads once, few, many or a size class.

cdr3_nt: TGTGCCAGCAGTTACGAAACGGGCGGCTATGGCTACACCTTC; cdr3_aa: CASSYETGGYGYTF; d_call: NA; v_call: TRBV6-5; j_call: TRBJ1-2; clone_size: few
cdr3_nt: TGTGCCAGCAGTTTCCTAGGGACAGTTAATGAAAAACTGTTTTTT; cdr3_aa: CASSFLGTVNEKLFF; d_call: TRBD1; v_call: TRBV27; j_call: TRBJ1-4; clone_size: NA
cdr3_nt: TGTGCCAGCAGCCACGGACAGGGAGACACTGAAGCTTTCTTT; cdr3_aa: CASSHGQGDTEAFF; d_call: TRBD1; v_call: TRBV6-5; j_call: TRBJ1-1; clone_size: NA
cdr3_nt: TGCGCCAGCAGCCAGCCGGACAGAGTTTACGAGCAGTACTTC; cdr3_aa: CASSQPDRVYEQYF; d_call: NA; v_call: TRBV4-1; j_call: TRBJ2-7; clone_size: NA
cdr3_nt: TGTGCCAGCAGTCCGAACCCGAACACTGAAGCTTTCTTT; cdr3_aa: CASSPNPNTEAFF; d_call: NA; v_call: TRBV6-2/TRBV6-3; j_call: TRBJ1-1; clone_size: NA
cdr3_nt: TGTGCCAGCAGCCCGGGGAGGGGAACATCCGCCGAGCAGTACTTC; cdr3_aa: CASSPGRGTSAEQYF; d_call: TRBD2; v_call: TRBV5-6; j_call: TRBJ2-7; clone_size: NA
cdr3_nt: TGTGCCAGCAGCTTACGGGACAGGGATATCGGCTACACCTTC; cdr3_aa: CASSLRDRDIGYTF; d_call: TRBD1; v_call: TRBV11-2; j_call: TRBJ1-2; clone_size: NA
cdr3_nt: TGTGCCAGCAGCCTCCAGGGGAGTAGTAATGGCTACACCTTC; cdr3_aa: CASSLQGSSNGYTF; d_call: NA; v_call: TRBV2; j_call: TRBJ1-2; clone_size: NA
cdr3_nt: TGCGCCAGCAGCCGATCTAGCACAGATACGCAGTATTTT; cdr3_aa: CASSRSSTDTQYF; d_call: NA; v_call: TRBV4-1; j_call: TRBJ2-3; clone_size: NA
cdr3_nt: TGCAGCGTGGGGGAGGGCAATCAGCCCCAGCATTTT; cdr3_aa: CSVGEGNQPQHF; d_call: NA; v_call: TRBV29-1; j_call: TRBJ1-5; clone_size: NA
cdr3_nt: TGCAGTGCTAGTGATACAGGGGTCTCGCCCCTCCACTTT; cdr3_aa: CSASDTGVSPLHF; d_call: TRBD1; v_call: TRBV20-1; j_call: TRBJ1-6; clone_size: NA
cdr3_nt: TGTGCCAGCAGCTTACGGCCCGCGGGAGGAGGGTTGTCTGGAAACACCATATATTTT; cdr3_aa: CASSLRPAGGGLSGNTIYF; d_call: NA; v_call: TRBV7-9; j_call: TRBJ1-3; clone_size: NA
cdr3_nt: TGTGCCACCAGCAGGACTAGCGGGGGGGTAGATACGCAGTATTTT; cdr3_aa: CATSRTSGGVDTQYF; d_call: TRBD2; v_call: TRBV15; j_call: TRBJ2-3; clone_size: NA
cdr3_nt: TGTGCCAGCAGCTGGTACAGGGGACAGGCGATGAACACTGAAGCTTTCTTT; cdr3_aa: CASSWYRGQAMNTEAFF; d_call: TRBD1; v_call: TRBV5-8; j_call: TRBJ1-1; clone_size: few
cdr3_nt: TGCAGCGTAGCCGACAGGGCTCGGTTCTTC; cdr3_aa: CSVADRARFF; d_call: TRBD1; v_call: TRBV29-1; j_call: TRBJ2-1; clone_size: NA
cdr3_nt: TGTGCCGCCCAACAGGGCTCTGGAAACACCATATATTTT; cdr3_aa: CAAQQGSGNTIYF; d_call: NA; v_call: TRBV12-3/TRBV12-4; j_call: TRBJ1-3; clone_size: NA
cdr3_nt: TGTGCCACAGGGGAAGGGTCCTATAATTCACCCCTCCACTTT; cdr3_aa: CATGEGSYNSPLHF; d_call: NA; v_call: TRBV11-2; j_call: TRBJ1-6; clone_size: NA
cdr3_nt: TGTGCCATCAGTGAGCCCAGACAGGGGGACACTGAAGCTTTCTTT; cdr3_aa: CAISEPRQGDTEAFF; d_call: TRBD1; v_call: TRBV10-3; j_call: TRBJ1-1; clone_size: NA
cdr3_nt: TGTGCCAGCAGCTTTTTTTGGGAGCCAACTAATGAAAAACTGTTTTTT; cdr3_aa: CASSFFWEPTNEKLFF; d_call: NA; v_call: TRBV5-5; j_call: TRBJ1-4; clone_size: NA
cdr3_nt: TGTGCCAGCAGCTTGTCGGGACTAGCGATAGAGACCCAGTACTTC; cdr3_aa: CASSLSGLAIETQYF; d_call: TRBD2; v_call: TRBV5-6; j_call: TRBJ2-5; clone_size: NA
cdr3_nt: TGTGCCAGCAGCGTAGCTCGGGGTCGGGGGGGCACAGATACGCAGTATTTT; cdr3_aa: CASSVARGRGGTDTQYF; d_call: TRBD2; v_call: TRBV9; j_call: TRBJ2-3; clone_size: NA
cdr3_nt: TGCGCCAGCAGCACGACGGGCGACTCCTACAATGAGCAGTTCTTC; cdr3_aa: CASSTTGDSYNEQFF; d_call: NA; v_call: TRBV5-1; j_call: TRBJ2-1; clone_size: NA
cdr3_nt: TGTGCCACCAGCCAAACAGGGTCAGATACGCAGTATTTT; cdr3_aa: CATSQTGSDTQYF; d_call: NA; v_call: TRBV24-1; j_call: TRBJ2-3; clone_size: NA
cdr3_nt: TGTGCCAGTAGTATTGGACAGGGAAGGAGCAATCAGCCCCAGCATTTT; cdr3_aa: CASSIGQGRSNQPQHF; d_call: TRBD1; v_call: TRBV19; j_call: TRBJ1-5; clone_size: NA
cdr3_nt: TGTGCTAGTGGTCGAGGCGAGACAGGGGGCACAGATACGCAGTATTTT; cdr3_aa: CASGRGETGGTDTQYF; d_call: TRBD1; v_call: TRBV12-5; j_call: TRBJ2-3; clone_size: NA
cdr3_nt: TGTGCCAGCAGCTTAGGAGGAGATAACACTGAAGCTTTCTTT; cdr3_aa: CASSLGGDNTEAFF; d_call: NA; v_call: TRBV7-3; j_call: TRBJ1-1; clone_size: NA
cdr3_nt: TGTGCCAGTAGTACAGGGGGACTAGCGGGGGACCGCTACGAGCAGTACTTC; cdr3_aa: CASSTGGLAGDRYEQYF; d_call: TRBD2; v_call: TRBV19; j_call: TRBJ2-7; clone_size: NA
cdr3_nt: TGCAGTGCTAGTCGGGCGGCGGGGGGGCCGACAGATACGCAGTATTTT; cdr3_aa: CSASRAAGGPTDTQYF; d_call: TRBD2; v_call: TRBV20-1; j_call: TRBJ2-3; clone_size: NA
cdr3_nt: TGTGCCAGCAGCTTAGCGCTAAATGAGCAGTTCTTC; cdr3_aa: CASSLALNEQFF; d_call: NA; v_call: TRBV11-1; j_call: TRBJ2-1; clone_size: NA
cdr3_nt: TGTGCAAGTCGCTCGGAACAGGGTGATGCCGAGGGGGTCCGCGGCTACACCTTC; cdr3_aa: CASRSEQGDAEGVRGYTF; d_call: NA; v_call: TRBV12-2; j_call: TRBJ1-2; clone_size: NA
cdr3_nt: TGTGCCAGCAGCCTTCGAGACAGGGGTGGGGAGCAGTACTTC; cdr3_aa: CASSLRDRGGEQYF; d_call: TRBD1; v_call: TRBV3-1/TRBV3-2; j_call: TRBJ2-7; clone_size: NA
cdr3_nt: TGTGCCAGCAGTTCCCGACTAGCGGGGGTCGAAGAGCAGTACTTC; cdr3_aa: CASSSRLAGVEEQYF; d_call: TRBD2; v_call: TRBV7-3; j_call: TRBJ2-7; clone_size: NA
cdr3_nt: TGTGCCAGCAGTGGGGGGGGCAGGGAGGCCTGGCAGCCCCAGCATTTT; cdr3_aa: CASSGGGREAWQPQHF; d_call: NA; v_call: TRBV2; j_call: TRBJ1-5; clone_size: NA
cdr3_nt: TGCGCCAGCAGCCAGCCGGGACAAGCTAGCAATCAGCCCCAGCATTTT; cdr3_aa: CASSQPGQASNQPQHF; d_call: NA; v_call: TRBV4-1; j_call: TRBJ1-5; clone_size: once
cdr3_nt: TGTGCCAGCAGTTTATCCGGGACAGGTATCTCTGGGGCCAACGTCCTGACTTTC; cdr3_aa: CASSLSGTGISGANVLTF; d_call: TRBD1; v_call: TRBV27; j_call: TRBJ2-6; clone_size: NA